This is a list of T cell receptor beta chains from one sample in a study of CD8+CD57+ T cells in acquired aplastic anemia. TCRdb re-analysed the reads in MiXCR, keeping a single row per CDR3 protein. The repertoire holds a few hundred thousand distinct CDR3 sequences, with approximately 55% as singletons. Source material: sorted CD4+, CD8+, or CD8+CD57+ T cells (not recorded which) from PBMCs. The receptors stem from a human donor with severe aplastic anemia or a healthy control (not recorded which). The CDR3 runs from the conserved cysteine through the conserved F or W. Each record gives: J gene, V gene, D gene, clone size, CDR3 DNA, CDR3 protein. D genes are given only for firm matches. Size values are once, few and many counts, or a class for expanded clones, and some rows have none.

>TRBJ2-1|TRBV7-3|NA|once
TGTGCCAGCAGCTTAGCTCAAACCTCCTACAATGGGCAGTTCTTC
CASSLAQTSYNGQFF
>TRBJ1-2|TRBV7-8|NA|once
TGTGCCAGCAGCTCAACTCAGCGGGACGGGTATGGCTACACCTTC
CASSSTQRDGYGYTF
>TRBJ1-2|TRBV7-2|NA|many
TGTGCCAGCAGCTTAACACGGGTGGGGGTCTATGGCTACACCTTC
CASSLTRVGVYGYTF
>TRBJ1-2|TRBV20-1|NA|NA
TGCAGTGCTAGAGGGGGGGAAGGTGGCTACACCTTC
CSARGGEGGYTF
>TRBJ2-6|TRBV13|TRBD1|NA
TGTGCCAGCAGCATCCAACAGGGGACTGGGGCCAACGTCCTGACTTTC
CASSIQQGTGANVLTF
>TRBJ1-2|TRBV10-3|NA|NA
TGTGCCATCAGTGGGTCGACGGTGGGTCTTGGCTACACCTTC
CAISGSTVGLGYTF
>TRBJ2-7|TRBV5-1|NA|NA
TGCGCCAGCAGCCTTTGGGGACAAGGTTTCAACGAGCAGTACTTC
CASSLWGQGFNEQYF
>TRBJ2-3|TRBV7-9|NA|NA
TGTGCCAGCAGCTTAGCTGCCTCTAGCACAGATACGCAGTATTTT
CASSLAASSTDTQYF
>TRBJ1-2|TRBV25-1|NA|NA
TGTGCCAGCAGTTCCACCGGGGCGTCCAACTATGGCTACACCTTC
CASSSTGASNYGYTF
>TRBJ2-3|TRBV20-1|TRBD1|NA
TGCAGTGCTAGGGGGAACAGGGGGCGAGCAGATACGCAGTATTTT
CSARGNRGRADTQYF
>TRBJ2-3|TRBV29-1|NA|NA
TGCAGCGTTGAAGAGAAGAACAGGGCTAGCACAGATACGCGGTATTTT
CSVEEKNRASTDTRYF
>TRBJ2-3|TRBV20-1|NA|NA
TGCAGTGCTCGCAGCCTCAACGGAGGGTCTACCACAGGTACGCAGTATTTT
CSARSLNGGSTTGTQYF
>TRBJ2-1|TRBV20-1|NA|NA
TGCAGTGCTACCCGGGGCTCCTACAATGAGCAGTTCTTC
CSATRGSYNEQFF
>TRBJ2-7|TRBV5-1|NA|NA
TGCGCCAGCAGCTCCGGACGGCCCTACGAGCAGTACTTC
CASSSGRPYEQYF
>TRBJ2-3|TRBV7-2|TRBD2|few
TGTGCCAGCAGTTTTAGCGGGAGAGGGACAGATACGCAGTATTTT
CASSFSGRGTDTQYF
>TRBJ2-2|TRBV6-2/TRBV6-3|NA|NA
TGTGCCCTGTGGGGCACCGGGGAGCTGTTTTTT
CALWGTGELFF
>TRBJ2-3|TRBV2|TRBD2|NA
TGTGCCAGCAGTTCCATTAGCGGGGGAGATACGCAGTATTTT
CASSSISGGDTQYF
>TRBJ2-3|TRBV7-2|NA|NA
TGTGCCAGCAGCTTTGAGTCGGCGTCCCCCACAGATACGCAGTATTTT
CASSFESASPTDTQYF
>TRBJ2-5|TRBV7-9|TRBD1|once
TGTGCCAGCAGTCCCCCCGGGACAGGGCCCTACAATGAGCAGTACTTC
CASSPPGTGPYNEQYF
>TRBJ2-1|TRBV19|TRBD2|NA
TGTGCCAGTAGTATTTGGGGGGGTAATGAGCAGTTCTTC
CASSIWGGNEQFF
>TRBJ1-5|TRBV19|TRBD1|many
TGTGCCAGTAGTATCGGGACAGGGTCATGGCAGCCCCAGCATTTT
CASSIGTGSWQPQHF
>TRBJ2-7|TRBV19|TRBD2|NA
TGTGCCAGTAGTATGAGCGCGGGAGGGTACGAGCAGTACTTC
CASSMSAGGYEQYF
>TRBJ1-1|TRBV7-2|TRBD1|many
TGTGCCAGCAGCCAGACAGGGAAGGTAACGGGTGAAGCTTTCTTT
CASSQTGKVTGEAFF
>TRBJ2-7|TRBV7-9|TRBD2|NA
TGTGCCAGCAGCCCGATCTGGACTAGCGGGAGGAGCGGCGAGCAGTACTTC
CASSPIWTSGRSGEQYF
>TRBJ2-7|TRBV29-1|TRBD2|NA
TGCAGCGTTGTAGGCGGGAGGTTGAACGAGCAGTACTTC
CSVVGGRLNEQYF
>TRBJ1-2|TRBV10-3|TRBD1|NA
TGTGCCATCAGTGAGCGGACAGGGGATTCTGGCTACACCTTC
CAISERTGDSGYTF
>TRBJ2-3|TRBV10-1|NA|NA
TGCGCCAGCAGTGAGTCCGGGGGACACACAGATACGCAGTATTTT
CASSESGGHTDTQYF
>TRBJ2-1|TRBV2|TRBD1|once
TGTGCCAGCACCTCAAGACAGGGGAGGTCCTACAATGAGCAGTTCTTC
CASTSRQGRSYNEQFF
>TRBJ2-7|TRBV11-3|NA|once
TGTGCCAGCAGCTTCCCAGACAGCCAATCCTACGAGCAGTACTTC
CASSFPDSQSYEQYF
>TRBJ1-4|TRBV7-8|NA|many
TGTGCCAGCAGCCGCACGGGCAGGGCAAATGAAAAACTGTTTTTT
CASSRTGRANEKLFF
>TRBJ2-1|TRBV2|NA|few
TGTGCCAGCAGTTACGGACGGAGCAATGAGCAGTTCTTC
CASSYGRSNEQFF
>TRBJ2-1|TRBV29-1|NA|few
TGCAGCGTTGAAGCGGATGGGACAAGCAGCTCCTACAATGAGCAGTTCTTC
CSVEADGTSSSYNEQFF
>TRBJ2-2|TRBV24-1|TRBD2|NA
TGTGCCACCTCTAAGTTGAGCGGGAGGAGTGGGGCAACCGGGGAGCTGTTTTTT
CATSKLSGRSGATGELFF
>TRBJ2-1|TRBV24-1|TRBD2|NA
TGTGCCACCAGTGATTCACTAGCGGGAGCCTCCGCTGAGCAGTTCTTT
CATSDSLAGASAEQFF
>TRBJ1-5|TRBV9|NA|NA
TGTGCCAGCAGCGAATGGGGTCAGGGAACCCAGCATTTT
CASSEWGQGTQHF
>TRBJ1-1|TRBV9|NA|NA
TGTGCCAGCAGCGTAGAATACTCTTCTGAAGCTTTCTTT
CASSVEYSSEAFF
>TRBJ1-1|TRBV14|NA|NA
TGTGCCAGCAGCCTGTCTAGAGAAGCTTTCTTT
CASSLSREAFF
>TRBJ2-1|TRBV7-8|NA|NA
TGTGCTAGTTTTAGTTTCGGCACTGAGCAGTTCTTC
CASFSFGTEQFF
>TRBJ2-3|TRBV3-1|NA|many
TGTGCCAGCAGCCAAGGGTGGGGGCCAGCAGATACGCAGTATTTT
CASSQGWGPADTQYF
>TRBJ2-7|TRBV7-9|NA|few
TGTGCCAGCAGCTTAGTAGGAGGGGGCGAGCAGTACTTC
CASSLVGGGEQYF
>TRBJ1-2|TRBV12-3/TRBV12-4|TRBD1|many
TGTGCCAGCAGTTTAGGGACAGGGGGAAGGAACACCTTC
CASSLGTGGRNTF
>TRBJ2-1|TRBV11-2|NA|few
TGTGCCAGCAGCTTAGATAGGGGGTCTGAGCAGTTCTTC
CASSLDRGSEQFF
>TRBJ2-5|TRBV5-1|NA|few
TGCGCCAGCAGCTTGGCTAGCGCACGGGAGACCCAGTACTTC
CASSLASARETQYF
>TRBJ1-4|TRBV9|NA|NA
TGTGCCAGCAGCGTGGGAGGAACTAATGAAAAACTGTTTTTT
CASSVGGTNEKLFF
>TRBJ2-3|TRBV19|NA|few
TGTGCCAGCGGAAGGGGGGGTAGGGCAGATACGCAGTATTTT
CASGRGGRADTQYF
>TRBJ2-7|TRBV7-6|TRBD1|few
TGTGCCAGCAGCGGGGACAGGGACCACGAGCAGTACTTC
CASSGDRDHEQYF
>TRBJ1-6|TRBV2|NA|NA
TGTGCCAGCAGAGGAACCTATAATTCACCCCTCCACTTT
CASRGTYNSPLHF
>TRBJ2-7|TRBV7-7|TRBD2|NA
TGTGCTAGCGGGGCGACAGGCTACGAGCAGTACTTC
CASGATGYEQYF
>TRBJ2-7|TRBV2|TRBD2|NA
TGTGCCAGCAGTGAAGCGACAGCGGGGGGACACTACGAACAGTACTTC
CASSEATAGGHYEQYF
>TRBJ1-1|TRBV5-4|TRBD1|NA
TGTGCCAGCAGCATACGACAGGGTGTTGGCACTGAAGCTTTCTTT
CASSIRQGVGTEAFF
>TRBJ1-1|TRBV11-1|TRBD1|many
TGTGCCAGCAGCTACGGGGACAGGGCGAACACTGAAGCTTTCTTT
CASSYGDRANTEAFF
>TRBJ2-5|TRBV20-1|TRBD1|NA
TGCAGTGCAACCGACAGGGATCCCCCCGAGACCCAGTACTTC
CSATDRDPPETQYF
>TRBJ1-1|TRBV12-3/TRBV12-4|NA|many
TGTGCCAGCAGACCCACCGGCATGAACACTGAAGCTTTCTTT
CASRPTGMNTEAFF
>TRBJ2-1|TRBV6-4|NA|many
TGTGCCAGCAAGGGGGGTCCCTACAATGAGCAGTTCTTC
CASKGGPYNEQFF
>TRBJ2-5|TRBV7-9|NA|many
TGTGCCAGCAGTCCTCAGGAGTACCAAGAGACCCAGTACTTC
CASSPQEYQETQYF
>TRBJ2-5|TRBV24-1|TRBD2|NA
TGTGCCACCAGTGATAGTGCGGGAGTTGGTGAGACCCAGTACTTC
CATSDSAGVGETQYF
>TRBJ2-7|TRBV20-1|NA|NA
TGCAGTGCATCCGGGGTCTTGAGGGAGCAGTACTTC
CSASGVLREQYF